This T cell receptor (beta chain) stems from a study of identical twins. This clonotype occurred many times. Antigen: not known. TCRdb re-analysed the 5' RACE reads in MiXCR, keeping a single row per CDR3 protein. The data contain some 600,000 distinct CDR3 sequences, around 7.5% of them singletons. Trimming left V 0 bases short and J 3 bases short, with 9 bases between. Germline V gene sequence: CDR1 MNHEY, CDR2 SVGAGI. The CDR3 sequence is 15 residues long. General study points: Twin pairs' shared out-of-frame alpha sequences were enriched in low generation probability.

This sample was shared with a second study, whose subject was yellow fever vaccine responses in identical twins. That study adds: The authors reported partly convergent, partly personalized vaccine responses in identical twins.

J is TRBJ1-5 and V is TRBV6-5; D remains unclear. The specimen sequenced was PBMCs. The clonotype originates from a woman aged 18-29 years in good health. The CDR3 region is CASSYSGGINQPQHF. The CDR3 DNA follows: TGTGCCAGCAGTTACTCGGGAGGGATCAATCAGCCCCAGCATTTT.